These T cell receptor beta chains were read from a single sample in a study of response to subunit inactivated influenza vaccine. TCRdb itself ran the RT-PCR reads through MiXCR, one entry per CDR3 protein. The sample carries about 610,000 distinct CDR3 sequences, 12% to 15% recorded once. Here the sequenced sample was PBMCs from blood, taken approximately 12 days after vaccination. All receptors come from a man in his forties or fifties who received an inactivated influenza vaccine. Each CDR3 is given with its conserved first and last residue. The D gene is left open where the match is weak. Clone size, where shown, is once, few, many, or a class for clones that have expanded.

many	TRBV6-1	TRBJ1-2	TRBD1	CASNTGTGNYGYTF	TGTGCCAGCAACACCGGGACAGGGAACTATGGCTACACCTTC
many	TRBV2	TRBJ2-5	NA	CASKEETQYF	TGTGCCAGCAAAGAAGAGACCCAGTACTTC
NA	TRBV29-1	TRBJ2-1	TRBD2	CSVSSRLAGNEQFF	TGCAGCGTATCCTCGAGACTAGCCGGCAATGAGCAGTTCTTC
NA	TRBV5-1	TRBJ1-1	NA	CASSLVTGQNTEAFF	TGCGCCAGCAGCTTGGTGACAGGACAGAACACTGAAGCTTTCTTT
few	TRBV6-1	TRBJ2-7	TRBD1	CATQFGQGVYEQYF	TGTGCCACCCAATTTGGGCAGGGGGTATACGAGCAGTACTTC
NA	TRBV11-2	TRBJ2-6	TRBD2	CASRVIAGKSGANVLTF	TGTGCCAGCAGAGTTATAGCGGGCAAGTCTGGGGCCAACGTCCTGACTTTC
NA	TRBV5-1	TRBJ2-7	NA	CASSLEANSYEQYF	TGCGCCAGCAGCTTGGAAGCCAACTCCTACGAGCAGTACTTC
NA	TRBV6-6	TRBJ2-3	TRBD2	CASSYGTSGAQYF	TGTGCCAGCAGTTATGGGACTAGCGGGGCGCAGTATTTT
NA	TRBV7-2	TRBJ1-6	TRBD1	CASSWGQGGSPLHF	TGTGCCAGCAGCTGGGGACAGGGGGGCTCACCCCTCCACTTT
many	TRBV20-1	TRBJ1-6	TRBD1	CSARNPGTVASPLHF	TGCAGTGCTAGAAACCCCGGGACAGTGGCCTCACCCCTCCACTTT
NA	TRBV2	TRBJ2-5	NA	CASSELGFRGETQYF	TGTGCCAGCAGTGAACTGGGATTTAGGGGAGAGACCCAGTACTTC
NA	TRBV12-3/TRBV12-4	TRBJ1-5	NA	CASSFGQVSNQPQHF	TGTGCCAGCAGTTTTGGGCAGGTTAGCAATCAGCCCCAGCATTTT
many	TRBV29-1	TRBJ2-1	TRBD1	CSVGFRDRGSDEQFF	TGCAGCGTTGGGTTCCGGGACAGGGGATCTGATGAGCAGTTCTTC
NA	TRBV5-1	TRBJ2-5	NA	CASSRGQPQETQYF	TGCGCCAGCAGCCGCGGACAGCCCCAAGAGACCCAGTACTTC
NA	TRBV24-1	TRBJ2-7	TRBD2	CATSERGGQSEQYF	TGTGCCACCAGCGAGCGGGGGGGGCAGAGCGAGCAGTACTTC
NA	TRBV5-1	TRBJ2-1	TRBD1	CASSPGQGAPVNEQFF	TGCGCCAGCAGCCCGGGACAGGGGGCACCAGTCAATGAGCAGTTCTTC
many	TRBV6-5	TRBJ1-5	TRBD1	CASSWDRDQPQHF	TGTGCCAGCAGTTGGGACAGGGATCAGCCCCAGCATTTT
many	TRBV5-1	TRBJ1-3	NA	CASSPSPPPGNTIYF	TGCGCCAGCAGCCCCAGCCCTCCGCCTGGAAACACCATATATTTT
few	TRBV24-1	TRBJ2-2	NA	CATSDTRGTGELFF	TGTGCCACCAGTGATACCAGGGGTACCGGGGAGCTGTTTTTT
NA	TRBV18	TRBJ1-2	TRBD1	CASSPQGAVGYTF	TGTGCCAGCTCACCACAGGGGGCAGTTGGCTACACCTTC
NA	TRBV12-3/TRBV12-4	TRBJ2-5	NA	CASSLSEGARTQYF	TGTGCCAGCAGTTTATCTGAGGGTGCGAGGACCCAGTACTTC
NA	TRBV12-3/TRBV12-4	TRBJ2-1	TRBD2	CASSALAGGPDEQFF	TGTGCCAGCAGTGCACTAGCGGGGGGGCCCGATGAGCAGTTCTTC
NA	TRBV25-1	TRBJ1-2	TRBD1	CASSLPGTGGEGYTF	TGTGCCAGCAGTCTACCTGGGACAGGGGGTGAAGGCTACACCTTC
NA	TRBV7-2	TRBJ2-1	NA	CASSRIQFTDYNEQFF	TGTGCCAGCAGCCGCATCCAATTTACCGATTACAATGAGCAGTTCTTC
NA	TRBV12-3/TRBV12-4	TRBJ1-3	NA	CASSLYEGSSGNTIYF	TGTGCCAGCAGTTTGTACGAGGGTTCCTCTGGAAACACCATATATTTT
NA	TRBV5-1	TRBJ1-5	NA	CASSLATAVTQHF	TGCGCCAGCAGCTTGGCTACCGCAGTTACGCAGCATTTT